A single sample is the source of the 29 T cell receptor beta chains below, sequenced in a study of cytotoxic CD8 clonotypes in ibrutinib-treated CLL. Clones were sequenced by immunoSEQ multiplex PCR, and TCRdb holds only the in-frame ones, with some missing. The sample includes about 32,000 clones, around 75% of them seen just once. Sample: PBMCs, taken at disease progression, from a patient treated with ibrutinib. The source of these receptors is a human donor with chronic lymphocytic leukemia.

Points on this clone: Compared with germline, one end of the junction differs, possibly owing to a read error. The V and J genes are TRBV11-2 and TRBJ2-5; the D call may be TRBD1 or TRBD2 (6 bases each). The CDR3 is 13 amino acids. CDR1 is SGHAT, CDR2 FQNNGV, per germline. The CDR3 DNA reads TGTGCCAGCAGCTTGGGGGGCCAAGAGCCCCAGTACTTC. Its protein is CASSLGGQEPQYF.

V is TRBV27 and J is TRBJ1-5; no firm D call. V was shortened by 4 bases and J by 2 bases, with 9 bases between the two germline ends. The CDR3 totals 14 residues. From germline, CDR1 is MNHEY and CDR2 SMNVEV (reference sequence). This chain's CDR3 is CASSSGYGNQPQHF. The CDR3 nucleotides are TGTGCCAGCAGTTCTGGGTACGGCAATCAGCCCCAGCATTTT.

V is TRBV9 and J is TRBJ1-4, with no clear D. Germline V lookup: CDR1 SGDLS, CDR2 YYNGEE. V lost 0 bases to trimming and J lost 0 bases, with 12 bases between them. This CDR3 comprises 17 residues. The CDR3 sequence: CASSVEGGLATNEKLFF. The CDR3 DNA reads TGTGCCAGCAGCGTAGAGGGTGGACTTGCAACTAATGAAAAACTGTTTTTT.

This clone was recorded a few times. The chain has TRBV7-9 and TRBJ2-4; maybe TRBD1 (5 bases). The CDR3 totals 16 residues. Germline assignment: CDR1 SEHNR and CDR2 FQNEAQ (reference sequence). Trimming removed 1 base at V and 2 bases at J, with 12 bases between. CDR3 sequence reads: CASSLEGSGPKNIQYF. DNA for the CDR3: TGTGCCAGCAGCTTAGAAGGTTCAGGGCCCAAAAACATTCAGTACTTC.

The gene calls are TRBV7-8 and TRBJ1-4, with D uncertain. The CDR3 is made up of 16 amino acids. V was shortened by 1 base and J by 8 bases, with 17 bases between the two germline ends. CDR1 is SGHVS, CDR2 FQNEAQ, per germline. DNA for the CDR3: TGTGCCAGCAGCTTAGATCCTAAGCCCTTTGCCGAAAAACTGTTTTTT. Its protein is CASSLDPKPFAEKLFF.

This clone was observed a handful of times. CDR3 in amino acids: CASSLASSGLSTDTQYF. For the CDR3, the DNA is TGCGCCAGCAGCTTGGCCTCAAGCGGACTGAGCACAGATACGCAGTATTTT. The chain joins TRBV5-1 to TRBJ2-3, with D possibly matching TRBD2 (5 bases). V was clipped by 0 bases and J by 0 bases, with 14 bases between them. In germline, CDR1 is SGHRS, CDR2 YFSETQ. CDR3 length: 17 amino acids.

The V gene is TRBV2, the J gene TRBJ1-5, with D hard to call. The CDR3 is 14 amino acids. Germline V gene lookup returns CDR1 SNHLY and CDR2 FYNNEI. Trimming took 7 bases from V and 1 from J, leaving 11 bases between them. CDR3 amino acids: CASKKESSNQPQHF. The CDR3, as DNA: TGTGCCAGCAAAAAGGAGAGCAGCAATCAGCCCCAGCATTTT.

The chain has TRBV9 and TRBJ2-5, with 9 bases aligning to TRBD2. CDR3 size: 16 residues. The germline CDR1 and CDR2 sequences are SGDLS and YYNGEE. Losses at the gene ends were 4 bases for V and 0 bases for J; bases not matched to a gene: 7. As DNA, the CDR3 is TGTGCCAGCAGCACAGGGACTAGCTCGCACCAAGAGACCCAGTACTTC. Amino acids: CASSTGTSSHQETQYF.

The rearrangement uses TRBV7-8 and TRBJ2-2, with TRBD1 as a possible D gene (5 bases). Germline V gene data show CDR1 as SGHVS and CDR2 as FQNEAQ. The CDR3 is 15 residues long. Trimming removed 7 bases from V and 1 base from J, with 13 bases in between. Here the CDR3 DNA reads TGTGCCAGCAAGGAAGGGCAGGGGAACACCGGGGAGCTGTTTTTT. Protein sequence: CASKEGQGNTGELFF.

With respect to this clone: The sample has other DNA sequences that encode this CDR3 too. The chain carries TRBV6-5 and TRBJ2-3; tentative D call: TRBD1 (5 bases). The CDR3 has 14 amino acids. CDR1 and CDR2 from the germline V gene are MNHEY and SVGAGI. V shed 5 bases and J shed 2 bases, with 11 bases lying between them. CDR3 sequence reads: CASSPRASTDTQYF. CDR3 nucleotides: TGTGCCAGCAGTCCCAGGGCCTCCACAGATACGCAGTATTTT.

As DNA, the CDR3 is TGTGCCAGCAGCCAAGGCCGGACTAGTGGCGCAGATACGCAGTATTTT. Protein: CASSQGRTSGADTQYF. The chain combines TRBV14 with TRBJ2-3, with 7 bases matching TRBD2. From germline, CDR1 is SGHDN and CDR2 FVKESK. The CDR3 is 16 residues long. The trim removed 1 base at V and 4 bases at J, leaving 8 bases unmatched.

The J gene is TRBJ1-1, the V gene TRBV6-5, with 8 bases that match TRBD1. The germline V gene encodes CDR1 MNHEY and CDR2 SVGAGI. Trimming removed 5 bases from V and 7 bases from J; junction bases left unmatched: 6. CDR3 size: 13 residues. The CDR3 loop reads CASSRDRIYEAFF. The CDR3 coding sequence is TGTGCCAGCAGTCGGGACAGGATATATGAAGCTTTCTTT.

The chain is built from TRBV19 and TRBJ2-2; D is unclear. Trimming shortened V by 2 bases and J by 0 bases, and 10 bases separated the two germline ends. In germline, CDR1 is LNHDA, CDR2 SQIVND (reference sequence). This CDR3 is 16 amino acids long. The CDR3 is CASSIFSGSNTGELFF. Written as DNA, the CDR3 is TGTGCCAGTAGTATATTTTCCGGGTCGAACACCGGGGAGCTGTTTTTT.

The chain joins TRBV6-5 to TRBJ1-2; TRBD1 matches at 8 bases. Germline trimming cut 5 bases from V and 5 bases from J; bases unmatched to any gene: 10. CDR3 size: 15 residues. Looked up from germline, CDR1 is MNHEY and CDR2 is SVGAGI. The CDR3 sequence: CASSPPAGGAYGYTF. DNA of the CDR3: TGTGCCAGCAGTCCTCCTGCAGGGGGCGCTTATGGCTACACCTTC.

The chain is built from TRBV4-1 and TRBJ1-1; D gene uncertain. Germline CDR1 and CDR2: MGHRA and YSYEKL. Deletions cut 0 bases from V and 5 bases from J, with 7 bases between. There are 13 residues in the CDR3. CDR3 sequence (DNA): TGCGCCAGCAGCCAAGACAGGCGGACTGAAGCTTTCTTT. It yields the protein CASSQDRRTEAFF.

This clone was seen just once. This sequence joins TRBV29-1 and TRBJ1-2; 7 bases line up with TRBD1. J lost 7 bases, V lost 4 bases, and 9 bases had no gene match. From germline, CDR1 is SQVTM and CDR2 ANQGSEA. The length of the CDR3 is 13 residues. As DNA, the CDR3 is TGCAGCGTTGGGTCTGGGGCAGGGGGTGGCTACACCTTC. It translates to CSVGSGAGGGYTF.

This CDR3 reads CASSPGTPNQPQHF. The DNA of the CDR3 is TGCGCCAGCAGCCCCGGGACCCCCAATCAGCCCCAGCATTTT. The V gene is TRBV5-1, the J gene TRBJ1-5; tentative D call: TRBD1 (5 bases). The germline V gene has CDR1 SGHRS and CDR2 YFSETQ. CDR3 length: 14 residues. Trimming stripped 4 bases from V and 3 bases from J, with 11 bases between.

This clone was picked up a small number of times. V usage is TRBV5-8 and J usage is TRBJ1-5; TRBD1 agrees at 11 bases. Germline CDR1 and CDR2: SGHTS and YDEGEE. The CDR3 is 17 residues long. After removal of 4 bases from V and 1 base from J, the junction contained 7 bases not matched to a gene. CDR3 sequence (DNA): TGTGCCAGCAGCATCGGACAGGGGGCTGTCAGCAATCAGCCCCAGCATTTT. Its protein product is CASSIGQGAVSNQPQHF.

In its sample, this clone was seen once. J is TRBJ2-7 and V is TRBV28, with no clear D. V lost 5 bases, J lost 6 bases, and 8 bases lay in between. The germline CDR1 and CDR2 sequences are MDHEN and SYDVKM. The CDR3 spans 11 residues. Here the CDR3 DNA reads TGTGCCAGCAGTAACCTCGCCGAGCAGTACTTC. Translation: CASSNLAEQYF.

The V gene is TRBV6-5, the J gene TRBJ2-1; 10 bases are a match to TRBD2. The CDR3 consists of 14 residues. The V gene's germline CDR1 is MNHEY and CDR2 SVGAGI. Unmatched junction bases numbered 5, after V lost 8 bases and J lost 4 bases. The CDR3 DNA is TGTGCCAGCGCCCTAGCGGGGGCTTACAATGAGCAGTTCTTC. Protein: CASALAGAYNEQFF.

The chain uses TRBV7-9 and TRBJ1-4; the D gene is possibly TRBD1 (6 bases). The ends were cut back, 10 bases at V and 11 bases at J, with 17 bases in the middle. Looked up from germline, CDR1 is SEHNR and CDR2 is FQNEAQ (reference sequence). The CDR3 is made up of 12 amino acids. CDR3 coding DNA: TGTGCCACCACAACGGGGGGGGGCAAACTGTTTTTT. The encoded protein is CATTTGGGKLFF.

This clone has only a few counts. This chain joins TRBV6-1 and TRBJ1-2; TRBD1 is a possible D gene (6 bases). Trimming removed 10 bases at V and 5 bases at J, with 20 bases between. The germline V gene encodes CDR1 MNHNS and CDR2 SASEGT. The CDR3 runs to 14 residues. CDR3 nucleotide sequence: TGTGCCACCGCACCGACAGGAACGGGATATGGCTACACCTTC. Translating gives CATAPTGTGYGYTF.

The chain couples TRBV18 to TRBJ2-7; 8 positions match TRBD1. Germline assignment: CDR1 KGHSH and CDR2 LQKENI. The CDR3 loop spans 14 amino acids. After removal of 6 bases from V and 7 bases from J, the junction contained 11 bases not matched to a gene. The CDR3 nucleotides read TGTGCCAGCTCCCCAAGGACAGGGTCGGAAGAGCAGTACTTC. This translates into CASSPRTGSEEQYF.

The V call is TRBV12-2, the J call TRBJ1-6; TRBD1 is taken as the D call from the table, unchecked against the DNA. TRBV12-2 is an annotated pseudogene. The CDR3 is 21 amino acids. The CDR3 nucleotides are TGTGCAAGTCGCCGCTCCGGACAGGGTCACTCACGATTTTTCTATAATTCACCCCTCCACTTT. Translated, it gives CASRRSGQGHSRFFYNSPLHF.

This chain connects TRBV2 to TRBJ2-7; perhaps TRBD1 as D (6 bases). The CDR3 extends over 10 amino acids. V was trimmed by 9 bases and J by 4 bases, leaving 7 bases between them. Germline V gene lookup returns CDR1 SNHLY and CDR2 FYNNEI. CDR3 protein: CASGQYEQYF. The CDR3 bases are TGTGCCAGTGGACAGTACGAGCAGTACTTC.

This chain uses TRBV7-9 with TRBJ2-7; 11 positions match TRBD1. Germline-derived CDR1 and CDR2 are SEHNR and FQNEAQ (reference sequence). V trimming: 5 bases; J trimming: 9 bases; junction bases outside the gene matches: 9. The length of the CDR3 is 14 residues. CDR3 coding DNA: TGTGCCAGCAGCAGGGACAGGGGGTCCCCCGGGCAGTACTTC. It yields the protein CASSRDRGSPGQYF.

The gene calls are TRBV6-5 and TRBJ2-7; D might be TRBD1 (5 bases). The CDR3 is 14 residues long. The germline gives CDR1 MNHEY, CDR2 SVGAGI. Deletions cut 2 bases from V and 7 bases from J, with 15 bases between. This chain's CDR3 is CASSYLGRVSEQYF. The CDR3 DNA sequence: TGTGCCAGCAGTTACCTCGGCAGGGTATCTGAGCAGTACTTC.

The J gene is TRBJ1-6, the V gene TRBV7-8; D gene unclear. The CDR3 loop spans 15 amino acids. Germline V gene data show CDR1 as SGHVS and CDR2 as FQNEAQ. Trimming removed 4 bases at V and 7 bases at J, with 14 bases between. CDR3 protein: CASSWVGARNSPLHF. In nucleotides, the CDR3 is TGTGCCAGCAGCTGGGTGGGTGCCCGAAATTCACCCCTCCACTTT.

The CDR3 loop reads CASSLGTAGTF. The CDR3 DNA follows: TGTGCCAGCAGCTTAGGGACCGCCGGCACCTTC. The chain combines TRBV5-4 with TRBJ1-2, with D possibly being TRBD1 (5 bases). The CDR3 spans 11 residues. Germline lookup yields CDR1 SGHNT and CDR2 YYREEE (reference sequence). V was pared by 2 bases and J by 13 bases, with 12 bases between.